This T cell receptor beta chain was profiled in a study of neoadjuvant anti-PD-1 for oral cavity cancer. As to this clone: As yet, its antigen is unknown.

The J segment lost 7 bases and the V segment lost 0 bases, leaving 5 bases of the junction unmatched. The CDR3 extends over 15 amino acids. CDR1 is SGHNT and CDR2 is YENEEA in the germline V gene. Study-level points and caveats: Higher pretreatment Treg/Th17 ratios tracked higher pretreatment blood clonality.

PBMC libraries mostly used around 500 ng of input genomic DNA, with six replicates per sample. Data came from immunoSEQ multiplex PCR; TCRdb stores just in-frame clones and leaves some out. The sample has 11,000 to 15,000 clones, under 85% seen once. Time point specified: after neoadjuvant nivolumab, at surgical resection. Blood cells were analyzed directly, without culture or expansion. This receptor was taken from a person aged 40 to 85 with oral cavity squamous cell carcinoma. The specimen was PBMCs, collected after nivolumab (anti-PD-1) treatment. The chain links TRBV11-3 to TRBJ2-1, with 8 bases fitting TRBD2. CDR3 protein: CASSLDRASGNEQFF. CDR3 coding DNA: TGTGCCAGCAGCTTAGATCGGGCTAGCGGGAATGAGCAGTTCTTC. Filled out from reference TRBV11-3 and TRBJ2-1, the complete variable domain reads EAGVVQSPRYKIIEKKQPVAFWCNPISGHNTLYWYLQNLGQGPELLIRYENEEAVDDSQLPKDRFSAERLKGVDSTLKIQPAELGDSAVYLCASSLDRASGNEQFFGPGTRLTVL.